The entry that follows covers one TCR beta chain sequence. Its cognate antigen is unknown. The length of the CDR3 is 12 residues. From germline, CDR1 is MDHEN and CDR2 SYDVKM. Between the trimmed V and J ends, which lost 6 bases and 11 bases, there was a span of 16 bases. These data belong to a study of blood T cells in healthy people across ages. Overall study results and limits: It was the long-lived donors that had more naive CD4+ cells and higher diversity than aged donors.

Sample-barcoded 5' priming and a J-beta primer mix drove a second PCR of about 7 to 12 cycles. TCRdb re-called the 5' RACE reads with MiXCR, one entry per CDR3 protein. The table has fewer than 2,000,000 distinct CDR3 sequences, roughly 30% seen once; the top ten hold approximately 10%. The sequenced sample was blood. The TCR originated in a woman aged 25 to 39 in good health. This chain uses TRBV28 with TRBJ2-5; weak D call: TRBD2 (7 bases). The CDR3 loop is CASRPGGGLQYF. DNA of the CDR3: TGTGCCAGCAGACCTGGCGGGGGCCTGCAGTACTTC.